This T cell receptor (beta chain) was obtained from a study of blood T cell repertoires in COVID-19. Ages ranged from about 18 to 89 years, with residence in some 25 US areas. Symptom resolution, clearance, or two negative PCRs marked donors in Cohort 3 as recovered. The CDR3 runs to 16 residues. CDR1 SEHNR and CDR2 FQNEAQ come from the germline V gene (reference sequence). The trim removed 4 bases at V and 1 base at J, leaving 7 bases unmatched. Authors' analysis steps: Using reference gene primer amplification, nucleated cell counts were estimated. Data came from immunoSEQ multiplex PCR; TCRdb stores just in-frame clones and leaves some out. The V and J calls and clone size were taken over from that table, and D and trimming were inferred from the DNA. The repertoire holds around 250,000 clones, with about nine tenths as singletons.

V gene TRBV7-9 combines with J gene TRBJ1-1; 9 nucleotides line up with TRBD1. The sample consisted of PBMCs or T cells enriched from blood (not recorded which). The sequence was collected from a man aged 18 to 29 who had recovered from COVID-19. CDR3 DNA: TGTGCCAGCAGCTCCTTTCCGGGACAGGGGAACACTGAAGCTTTCTTT. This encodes CASSSFPGQGNTEAFF.